The 14 T cell receptor beta chains below were found in one sample sequenced in a study of CD39 and CD103 CD8 tumor-infiltrating T cells. Produced via immunoSEQ multiplex PCR; TCRdb's table is partial and in-frame only. The data hold about 15,000 clones, with approximately 90% observed a single time. The sequenced sample consisted of CD8+ T cells sorted from blood. The subset was: total memory CD8 T cells (CD45RA-CCR7+/-) from blood or uninvolved lymph node. The receptors were sampled from a human donor with head and neck squamous cell carcinoma.

The chain uses TRBV5-4 and TRBJ1-6; 7 bases align to TRBD1. J gave up 7 bases and V 3 bases, and 4 bases lay outside the gene matches. The CDR3 length is 14 residues. The germline gives CDR1 SGHNT, CDR2 YYREEE (reference sequence). In DNA, the CDR3 is TGTGCCAGCAGCTCCCCGGGACAGAATTCACCCCTCCACTTT. Protein sequence: CASSSPGQNSPLHF.

With respect to this clone: The germline gene is not matched at one end of the junction; a read error may be the cause. V usage is TRBV5-1 and J usage is TRBJ2-1; 7 nucleotides agree with TRBD1. Germline V lookup: CDR1 SGHRS, CDR2 YFSETQ. The CDR3 is 14 amino acids. CDR3 in DNA: TGCGCCAGCAGAGCCGGGACAGCCTACGATGAGCAGTTCTTC. Protein product: CASRAGTAYDEQFF.

The chain carries TRBV4-1 and TRBJ2-3; 8 bases match TRBD1. V shed 5 bases and J 2 bases; nucleotides not matched to a gene: 3. The CDR3 extends over 14 amino acids. In germline, CDR1 is MGHRA, CDR2 YSYEKL. CDR3 nucleotides: TGCGCCAGCAGCATACAGGGGGACACAGATACGCAGTATTTT. This codes for CASSIQGDTDTQYF.

The rearrangement links TRBV7-8 to TRBJ2-1; 10 positions match TRBD2. The V gene end was trimmed by 2 bases and the J gene end by 4 bases; junction bases not matched to a gene: 5. The CDR3 has 16 residues. The germline V gene has CDR1 SGHVS and CDR2 FQNEAQ. In nucleotides, the CDR3 is TGTGCCAGCAGCTTACCCCTAGCGGGGGCTTACAATGAGCAGTTCTTC. It codes for CASSLPLAGAYNEQFF.

The chain uses TRBV5-4 and TRBJ2-7; the D is unclear. Germline CDR1 is SGHNT and CDR2 is YYREEE (reference sequence). This CDR3 contains 14 residues. V shed 0 bases and J shed 5 bases, with 12 bases lying between them. The CDR3 DNA is TGTGCCAGCAGCTTGGGAGCTGCCCCCAACGAGCAGTACTTC. It encodes CASSLGAAPNEQYF.

The V call is TRBV19, the J call TRBJ2-7; the match to TRBD1 covers 7 bases. The germline V gene encodes CDR1 LNHDA and CDR2 SQIVND (reference sequence). This CDR3 region has 15 residues. Losses at the gene ends were 6 bases for V and 6 bases for J; bases not matched to a gene: 14. In DNA, the CDR3 is TGTGCCAGTAGCCCTCGGACAGGTCTCTTCATCGAGCAGTACTTC. This codes for CASSPRTGLFIEQYF. The whole variable domain, filled in from reference TRBV19 and TRBJ2-7, reads DGGITQSPKYLFRKEGQNVTLSCEQNLNHDAMYWYRQDPGQGLRLIYYSQIVNDFQKGDIAEGYSVSREKKESFPLTVTSAQKNPTAFYLCASSPRTGLFIEQYFGPGTRLTVT.

The gene calls are TRBV9 and TRBJ1-2; D gene ambiguous. CDR3 length: 13 residues. Trimming removed 3 bases from V and 1 base from J, with 7 bases in between. Germline assignment: CDR1 SGDLS and CDR2 YYNGEE. CDR3 nucleotide sequence: TGTGCCAGCAGCGAGTTCTTTAACTATGGCTACACCTTC. It is translated as CASSEFFNYGYTF.

This rearrangement joins TRBV30 to TRBJ1-4; no reliable D call. Germline-derived CDR1 and CDR2 are GTSNPN and SVGIG (reference sequence). The CDR3 loop spans 13 amino acids. Trimming removed 1 base at V and 5 bases at J, with 8 bases between. The CDR3 coding sequence is TGTGCCTGGAGTGACGGAGGAAATGAAAAACTGTTTTTT. It specifies CAWSDGGNEKLFF.

The sample holds one count of this clone. This sequence joins TRBV27 and TRBJ1-1, with a tentative D call TRBD1 (5 bases). Looked up from germline, CDR1 is MNHEY and CDR2 is SMNVEV (reference sequence). V lost 4 bases and J lost 12, with 15 bases in between. This CDR3 comprises 12 residues. The DNA for the CDR3 is TGTGCCAGCAGTTCGGGGCCCAATAACCCTTTCTTT. Its translation: CASSSGPNNPFF.

The J gene is TRBJ2-1, the V gene TRBV5-5, with D possibly being TRBD1 (5 bases). The V and J ends lost 0 bases and 9 bases respectively, with 19 bases between them. The CDR3 has 16 amino acids. Germline CDR1 is SGHKS and CDR2 is YYEKEE (reference sequence). CDR3 sequence (DNA): TGTGCCAGCAGCTTGGCGCCAGGGTTATCTTATAGTGAGCAGTTCTTC. Translation gives CASSLAPGLSYSEQFF.

The V gene is TRBV6-1, the J gene TRBJ2-2; D is undetermined. The CDR3 is 18 amino acids. Germline V gene lookup returns CDR1 MNHNS and CDR2 SASEGT. Trimming removed 2 bases from V and 0 bases from J, with 16 bases in between. The CDR3 coding sequence is TGTGCCAGCAGTGAAATTACAGTAACTGCTACGAACACCGGGGAGCTGTTTTTT. Its translation is CASSEITVTATNTGELFF.

This sequence joins TRBV5-1 and TRBJ2-1; 7 bases align to TRBD2. Germline V gene data show CDR1 as SGHRS and CDR2 as YFSETQ. V lost 0 bases to trimming and J lost 5 bases; unmatched junction nucleotides: 8. This CDR3 has 16 residues. CDR3 in amino acids: CASSLVGLAVDNEQFF. CDR3 in DNA: TGCGCCAGCAGCTTGGTAGGTCTAGCGGTAGACAATGAGCAGTTCTTC.

This clone has just one count. The chain is built from TRBV7-9 and TRBJ2-5, with 9 bases aligning to TRBD1. Trimming at V came to 3 bases and at J to 2 bases, leaving 4 bases not matched to a gene. The CDR3 consists of 15 residues. CDR1 is SEHNR and CDR2 is FQNEAQ in the germline V gene (reference sequence). CDR3 in amino acids: CASSLGDRDQETQYF. CDR3 DNA: TGTGCCAGCAGCTTGGGGGACAGGGATCAAGAGACCCAGTACTTC. The variable domain in full, completed from reference TRBV7-9 and TRBJ2-5, reads DTGVSQNPRHKITKRGQNVTFRCDPISEHNRLYWYRQTLGQGPEFLTYFQNEAQLEKSRLLSDRFSAERPKGSFSTLEIQRTEQGDSAMYLCASSLGDRDQETQYFGPGTRLLVL.

This chain connects TRBV7-9 to TRBJ1-3; 8 nucleotides align to TRBD1. V was clipped by 2 bases and J by 3 bases; unmatched bases: 9. This CDR3 has 17 amino acids. Looked up from germline, CDR1 is SEHNR and CDR2 is FQNEAQ (reference sequence). The CDR3 protein is CASSLSPGGVSGNTIYF. In nucleotides, the CDR3 is TGTGCCAGCAGCTTATCTCCAGGGGGCGTAAGTGGAAACACCATATATTTT. Using reference TRBV7-9 and TRBJ1-3 for the parts outside the CDR3, the full variable domain is DTGVSQNPRHKITKRGQNVTFRCDPISEHNRLYWYRQTLGQGPEFLTYFQNEAQLEKSRLLSDRFSAERPKGSFSTLEIQRTEQGDSAMYLCASSLSPGGVSGNTIYFGEGSWLTVV.